The 26 T cell receptor beta chains below all came from one sample that was sequenced in a study of blood T cell repertoires in COVID-19. Only in-frame clones appear in the TCRdb table, and some are missing; sequencing was by immunoSEQ multiplex PCR. The repertoire holds approximately 270,000 clones, with around 85% as singletons. The sequencing sample was made of peripheral blood. The receptors were sampled from a human donor with COVID-19, enrolled during active disease. The donor label of this sample is uncertain.

The V and J genes are TRBV2 and TRBJ2-1; TRBD1 matches at 7 bases. CDR1 is SNHLY and CDR2 is FYNNEI in the germline V gene. V gave up 6 bases and J gave up 7 bases; unmatched junction bases: 3. The CDR3 spans 12 residues. The DNA for the CDR3 is TGTGCCAGCAGACAGGGGAGAAATGAGCAGTTCTTC. Protein product: CASRQGRNEQFF.

V and J are TRBV6-5 and TRBJ1-1, with 7 nucleotides matching TRBD1. J was trimmed by 0 bases and V by 10 bases; bases with no gene match: 11. The CDR3 is 15 amino acids. The germline V gene has CDR1 MNHEY and CDR2 SVGAGI. CDR3: CATMGTASLNTEAFF. CDR3 DNA: TGTGCCACCATGGGGACAGCGTCTCTGAACACTGAAGCTTTCTTT.

Comment on this clone: This same CDR3 is encoded by further DNA sequences in the sample. The J gene is TRBJ1-5, the V gene TRBV5-1; tentatively, D is TRBD1 (5 bases). This CDR3 is built from 14 residues. CDR1 and CDR2 (germline): SGHRS, YFSETQ. V was cut by 4 bases and J by 3 bases, with 11 bases left in between. The CDR3: CASSPGGDNQPQHF. For the CDR3, the DNA is TGCGCCAGCAGCCCGGGGGGGGACAATCAGCCCCAGCATTTT.

V and J are TRBV11-2 and TRBJ2-2; 11 nucleotides align to TRBD2. The CDR3 totals 18 residues. V lost 5 bases and J lost 0; bases outside the gene matches: 8. Germline V gives CDR1 SGHAT, CDR2 FQNNGV. The CDR3 DNA is TGTGCCAGCAGCCTCAGACTAGCGGGATTCTCGAACACCGGGGAGCTGTTTTTT. Amino acid sequence: CASSLRLAGFSNTGELFF.

The chain couples TRBV19 to TRBJ2-4; 11 nucleotides agree with TRBD2. Germline lookup yields CDR1 LNHDA and CDR2 SQIVND (reference sequence). Unmatched junction bases numbered 6, after V lost 5 bases and J lost 3 bases. The CDR3 contains 16 residues. CDR3 loop: CASSSLAGGLKNIQYF. The CDR3 region has the DNA TGTGCCAGTAGTTCCCTAGCGGGAGGCCTCAAAAACATTCAGTACTTC.

Note on this clone: Other DNA sequences from this sample encode an identical CDR3 as well. The rearrangement links TRBV5-4 to TRBJ1-1, with D possibly being TRBD1 (5 bases). The CDR3 runs to 12 residues. Germline-derived CDR1 and CDR2 are SGHNT and YYREEE (reference sequence). Between the trimmed V and J ends, which lost 2 bases and 5 bases, there was a span of 7 bases. The CDR3 nucleotides are TGTGCCAGCAGCTTTAGGGGAACTGAAGCTTTCTTT. This codes for CASSFRGTEAFF.

This clone turned up a few times. V is TRBV11-2 and J is TRBJ2-7, with 7 bases matching TRBD2. Germline loops: CDR1 SGHAT, CDR2 FQNNGV. The ends lost 0 bases at V and 2 bases at J; junction bases unmatched: 1. The CDR3 consists of 14 residues. The CDR3 protein is CASSLDGTTYEQYF. CDR3 DNA sequence: TGTGCCAGCAGCTTAGACGGGACTACCTACGAGCAGTACTTC.

This clone turned up a few times. V is TRBV7-8 and J is TRBJ1-6; D is unclear. There are 13 residues in the CDR3. Per germline, CDR1 SGHVS and CDR2 FQNEAQ. V lost 5 bases and J 9 bases, leaving 11 bases between the germline ends. The CDR3, as DNA: TGTGCCAGCAGCCCCTTTATCCCTTCACCCCTCCACTTT. This encodes CASSPFIPSPLHF.

The chain links TRBV6-4 to TRBJ1-1; 8 bases match TRBD1. The ends lost 6 bases at V and 3 bases at J; junction bases unmatched: 9. CDR1 MRHNA and CDR2 SNTAGT come from the germline V gene. CDR3 length equals 15 residues. Here the CDR3 reads CASSVETGVDTEAFF. In nucleotides, the CDR3 is TGTGCCAGCAGCGTCGAGACAGGGGTTGACACTGAAGCTTTCTTT.

This sequence joins TRBV18 and TRBJ1-6; no firm D call. The CDR3 covers 16 residues. CDR1 and CDR2 (germline): KGHSH, LQKENI. Trimming stripped 4 bases from V and 10 bases from J, with 20 bases between. CDR3 amino acids: CASSLYDAGSESPLHF. The CDR3 DNA reads as TGTGCCAGCTCACTCTATGATGCAGGCTCAGAATCACCCCTCCACTTT. Combining the CDR3 with reference TRBV18 and TRBJ1-6 gives the whole variable domain NAGVMQNPRHLVRRRGQEARLRCSPMKGHSHVYWYRQLPEEGLKFMVYLQKENIIDESGMPKERFSAEFPKEGPSILRIQQVVRGDSAAYFCASSLYDAGSESPLHFGNGTRLTVT.

The J gene is TRBJ2-1, the V gene TRBV7-9; the match to TRBD2 covers 12 bases. The length of the CDR3 is 17 residues. Germline-derived CDR1 and CDR2 are SEHNR and FQNEAQ (reference sequence). J was trimmed by 6 bases and V by 1 base; bases with no gene match: 7. The CDR3 region has the DNA TGTGCCAGCAGCTTAGATGCTAGCGGGAGGGGGTCCAATGAGCAGTTCTTC. Amino acid sequence: CASSLDASGRGSNEQFF.

V gene TRBV5-6 combines with J gene TRBJ1-2, with D maybe TRBD1 (5 bases). The CDR3 is 13 residues long. With 4 bases removed from V and 6 bases from J, the gap between germline ends came to 13 bases. Germline V lookup: CDR1 SGHDT, CDR2 YYEEEE. The CDR3 loop reads CASSNAGGDGYTF. The DNA for the CDR3 is TGTGCCAGCAGCAATGCCGGGGGAGATGGCTACACCTTC.

The chain joins TRBV6-5 to TRBJ1-5, with a weak D call TRBD1 (5 bases). V lost 4 bases and J 8 bases, leaving 12 bases between the germline ends. Germline CDR1 and CDR2: MNHEY and SVGAGI. This CDR3 contains 13 residues. CDR3: CASSFRAQEPQHF. In nucleotides, the CDR3 is TGTGCCAGCAGTTTCAGGGCCCAGGAGCCCCAGCATTTT.

The genes are TRBV11-3 and TRBJ2-1; D perhaps matches TRBD2 (6 bases). The CDR3 has 16 residues. Trimming removed 4 bases from V and 5 bases from J, with 18 bases in between. CDR1 is SGHNT, CDR2 YENEEA, per germline. CDR3 bases: TGTGCCAGCAGCTACAGAGCGGGTCTCGGGCACAATGAGCAGTTCTTC. Translated: CASSYRAGLGHNEQFF.

This clone appeared a few times. This chain uses TRBV18 with TRBJ1-1; D is perhaps TRBD1 (5 bases). The CDR3 runs 15 residues. The V end lost 1 base, the J end lost 4 bases, and 13 bases lay between the germline ends. Germline CDR1 and CDR2: KGHSH and LQKENI. CDR3 residues: CASSPRPGEGTEAFF. The CDR3 coding sequence is TGTGCCAGCTCACCACGGCCGGGGGAGGGCACTGAAGCTTTCTTT.

The gene calls are TRBV6-2 or TRBV6-3 and TRBJ2-1; 11 bases are shared with TRBD2. The CDR3 sequence is 18 residues long. Germline assignment: CDR1 MNHEY and CDR2 SVGEGT. The V segment lost 5 bases and the J segment 7 bases; nucleotides outside the gene matches: 16. CDR3 amino acids: CASSHLARTSGPRNEQFF. CDR3 bases: TGTGCCAGCAGTCACCTAGCCCGGACTAGCGGGCCCCGTAATGAGCAGTTCTTC.

This clone is a singleton in its sample. This rearrangement joins TRBV3-1 (or the pseudogene TRBV3-2) to TRBJ2-5; no reliable D call. This CDR3 comprises 14 residues. Germline V gene lookup returns CDR1 LGHDT and CDR2 YNNKEL (reference sequence). V shed 1 base and J shed 2 bases, with 8 bases lying between them. Here the CDR3 reads CASSQGVLQETQYF. CDR3 DNA sequence: TGTGCCAGCAGCCAAGGAGTTCTGCAAGAGACCCAGTACTTC.

The chain combines TRBV11-3 with TRBJ2-3; TRBD1 matches at 8 bases. V lost 5 bases to trimming and J lost 9 bases; unmatched junction nucleotides: 4. From germline, CDR1 is SGHNT and CDR2 YENEEA. The CDR3 length is 12 residues. CDR3 amino acids: CASSLTGETQYF. In DNA form, the CDR3 reads TGTGCCAGCAGCCTGACAGGGGAGACGCAGTATTTT.

The V gene is TRBV28, the J gene TRBJ2-7, with TRBD1 identical over 7 bases. Germline trimming cut 5 bases from V and 9 bases from J; bases unmatched to any gene: 16. CDR1 is MDHEN and CDR2 is SYDVKM in the germline V gene. There are 15 residues in the CDR3. Written as DNA, the CDR3 is TGTGCCAGCAGTCCCCCGACAGGGAGCTACGAGTGGCAGTACTTC. Translation: CASSPPTGSYEWQYF.

The chain employs TRBV30 and TRBJ1-2, with a weak D call TRBD1 (6 bases). V was trimmed by 4 bases and J by 0 bases, leaving 12 bases between them. This CDR3 is built from 14 residues. Germline V gene lookup returns CDR1 GTSNPN and CDR2 SVGIG (reference sequence). DNA for the CDR3: TGTGCCTGGAACCCCGGACAGCCTAACTATGGCTACACCTTC. Amino acid sequence: CAWNPGQPNYGYTF.

V usage is TRBV12-3 or TRBV12-4 and J usage is TRBJ2-1, with TRBD2 matching over 7 bases. V dropped 5 bases and J dropped 12; count of bases not matched to a gene: 7. The CDR3 has 12 residues. The CDR3 region is CASSPGSGGQFF. The CDR3 nucleotides read TGTGCCAGCAGTCCCGGGTCGGGAGGGCAGTTCTTC.

The chain carries TRBV28 and TRBJ1-5; 10 positions agree with TRBD1. The J segment lost 5 bases and the V segment lost 5 bases, leaving 6 bases of the junction unmatched. Germline lookup yields CDR1 MDHEN and CDR2 SYDVKM. The CDR3 runs 15 residues. The CDR3 DNA follows: TGTGCCAGCAGTACCGCCGGGACAGGGGATCAGCCCCAGCATTTT. This translates into CASSTAGTGDQPQHF.

As concerns this clone: One junction end disagrees with the germline gene, perhaps due to a read error. The chain carries TRBV29-1 and TRBJ1-1; 7 bases are a match to TRBD1. Per the germline V gene, CDR1 is SQVTM and CDR2 is ANQGSEA. The CDR3 totals 12 residues. CDR3 sequence reads: CSVKPGQTSPLF. CDR3 sequence (DNA): TGCAGCGTCAAACCGGGACAGACTTCCCCGCTCTTT.

The chain carries TRBV7-2 and TRBJ2-7; TRBD1 matches at 11 bases. Germline CDR1 SGHTA, CDR2 FQGNSA. V shed 5 bases and J 4 bases; nucleotides not matched to a gene: 4. The CDR3 runs to 14 residues. The CDR3 coding sequence is TGTGCCAGCAGCCTTCGGGACAGGGGGTACGAGCAGTACTTC. Its protein product is CASSLRDRGYEQYF.

As regards this clone: One junction end disagrees with the germline gene, perhaps due to a read error. V and J are TRBV7-7 and TRBJ2-3; no clear D. Germline V gene sequence: CDR1 SSHAT, CDR2 FNYEAQ (reference sequence). CDR3 length equals 16 residues. CDR3 in amino acids: CASSLGSASSTDTQYF. The CDR3, as DNA: TGTGCTAGCAGCTTAGGTTCGGCTAGTAGCACAGATACGCAGTATTTT.

This chain uses TRBV5-1 with TRBJ1-2, with D perhaps TRBD1 (6 bases). V was clipped by 4 bases and J by 4 bases, with 14 bases between them. This CDR3 is built from 14 residues. Germline V lookup: CDR1 SGHRS, CDR2 YFSETQ. CDR3 coding DNA: TGCGCCAGCAGCGACCCGGACAGTCTCTATGGCTACACCTTC. As protein: CASSDPDSLYGYTF.